Sequencing of this TCR beta chain was carried out in a study of PD-1 blockade in classical Hodgkin lymphoma. In the case of this clone: Its antigen is unknown. Other DNA sequences within the sample encode an identical CDR3.

Looked up from germline, CDR1 is SGHVS and CDR2 is FNYEAQ. CDR3 length: 15 residues. Trimming cost V 3 bases and J 7 bases; bases outside gene matches: 5. General observations from the study: The repertoire differences lack a defined cause, possibly disease activity or prior therapy.

Using immunoSEQ multiplex PCR, the repertoire was profiled, and TCRdb retains in-frame clones only, with some absent. The sample yields about 64,000 clones, around 94% seen once. As for time point: cycle 4 day 1 (C4D1), after less than 7 weeks of nivolumab. Every patient had relapsed following autologous stem cell transplantation, and cohorts differed in brentuximab vedotin exposure. The sequence came from a human donor with classical Hodgkin lymphoma. Sequenced here: peripheral blood mononuclear cells (PBMCs), sampled before the fourth cycle of nivolumab. This chain links TRBV7-6 with TRBJ1-6, with TRBD1 matching 8 bases. The CDR3 protein is CASSLGGTGNSPLHF. The CDR3 DNA reads as TGTGCCAGCAGCTTGGGAGGGACAGGAAATTCACCCCTCCACTTT.